These 6 T cell receptor beta chains originate from one sample sequenced in a study of cytomegalovirus exposure and HLA in healthy donors. PCR involved 60 Vbeta and 13 Jbeta primers. Only in-frame clones appear in the TCRdb table, and some are missing; sequencing was by immunoSEQ multiplex PCR. This table has about 160,000 clones, 80% appearing once. Sequencing was carried out using PBMCs. The receptors shown here come from a male donor in good health and CMV-seropositive.

The chain combines TRBV11-3 with TRBJ1-1; D call uncertain. The V gene lost 3 bases and the J gene lost 5 bases, with 10 bases spanning the gap. CDR3 size: 13 residues. Germline loops: CDR1 SGHNT, CDR2 YENEEA. In DNA form, the CDR3 reads TGTGCCAGCAGCTTTAGTACTGAAACTGAAGCTTTCTTT. Encoded protein: CASSFSTETEAFF.

This chain connects TRBV29-1 to TRBJ1-2, with a weak D call TRBD1 (5 bases). The CDR3 covers 11 residues. V gave up 4 bases and J gave up 8 bases, with 11 bases separating them. Germline CDR1 reads SQVTM; CDR2 reads ANQGSEA. CDR3 nucleotide sequence: TGCAGCGTTGGGCAGGGAGGAGGCTACACCTTC. It is translated as CSVGQGGGYTF.

The rearrangement uses TRBV2 and TRBJ2-1; D may be TRBD2 (5 bases). Germline CDR1 is SNHLY and CDR2 is FYNNEI. V was clipped by 6 bases and J by 3 bases, with 12 bases between them. This CDR3 is built from 14 residues. CDR3 protein: CASRLAGYYNEQFF. The CDR3 bases are TGTGCCAGCAGGCTAGCCGGTTACTACAATGAGCAGTTCTTC.

The chain combines TRBV11-1 with TRBJ2-1; TRBD2 agrees at 8 bases. This CDR3 is 15 amino acids long. V shed 5 bases and J 10 bases; nucleotides not matched to a gene: 13. CDR1 is SGHAT, CDR2 FQDESV, per germline (reference sequence). DNA for the CDR3: TGTGCCAGCAGCCCCATCCCCAGCGGGAGTAGGGAGCAGTTCTTC. Its translation: CASSPIPSGSREQFF.

The chain uses TRBV2 and TRBJ2-3, with 16 nucleotides matching TRBD2. CDR1 is SNHLY, CDR2 FYNNEI, per germline. CDR3 length: 17 residues. V trimming: 6 bases; J trimming: 1 base; junction bases outside the gene matches: 4. The CDR3 DNA reads as TGTGCCAGCAGGGGACTAGCGGGAGGGCCTGGCACAGATACGCAGTATTTT. Its translation is CASRGLAGGPGTDTQYF.

The chain is built from TRBV9 and TRBJ2-3; possible D gene TRBD1, 5 bases. Germline assignment: CDR1 SGDLS and CDR2 YYNGEE. The CDR3 consists of 15 residues. Trimming left V 3 bases short and J 4 bases short, with 15 bases between. In nucleotides, the CDR3 is TGTGCCAGCAGCGCCAGACAGAATCGCCCAGATACGCAGTATTTT. Its protein is CASSARQNRPDTQYF.